The clone carrying this TCR beta chain was counted ten times or more. Its antigen is unidentified. V was shortened by 6 bases and J by 7 bases, with 12 bases between the two germline ends. The CDR3 spans 11 residues. Germline loops: CDR1 DFQATT, CDR2 SNEGSKA (reference sequence). These data originate in a study of response to subunit inactivated influenza vaccine. Findings and caveats of the study: Few additional T cells are recruited per seasonal influenza vaccination, authors suggested.

TCRdb re-called the RT-PCR reads with MiXCR, one entry per CDR3 protein. The repertoire holds about 180,000 distinct CDR3 sequences, with approximately 8.7% as singletons. The clonotype comes from a man aged 50 to 59 who received an inactivated influenza vaccine. This chain joins TRBV20-1 and TRBJ2-5; D is tentatively TRBD1 or TRBD2 (5 bases each). The sequences come from non-naive T cells sorted from PBMCs, collected on the day of vaccination. The DNA for the CDR3 is TGCAGTGCCCTGGGACCATCGACCCAGTACTTC. Protein: CSALGPSTQYF.